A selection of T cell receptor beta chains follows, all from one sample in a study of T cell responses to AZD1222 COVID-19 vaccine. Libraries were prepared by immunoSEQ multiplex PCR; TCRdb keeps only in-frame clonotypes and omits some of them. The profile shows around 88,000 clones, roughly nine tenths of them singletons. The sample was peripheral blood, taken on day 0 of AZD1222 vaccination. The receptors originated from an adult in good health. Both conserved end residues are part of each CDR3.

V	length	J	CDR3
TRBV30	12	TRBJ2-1	CARKTGYNEQFF
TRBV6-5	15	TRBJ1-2	CASSTTQGGNYGYTF
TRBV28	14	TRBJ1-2	CASRNRDRGYGYTF
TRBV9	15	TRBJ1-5	CASSVAGDSNQPQHF
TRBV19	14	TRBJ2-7	CASSMTGVPNEQYF
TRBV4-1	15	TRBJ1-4	CASSQVGGEDEKLFF
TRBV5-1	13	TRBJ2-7	CASSLGDRDEQYF
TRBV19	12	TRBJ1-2	CASSIGGGGYTF
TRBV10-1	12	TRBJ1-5	CASEPGNQPQHF
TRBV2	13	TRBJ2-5	CANQRGSEETQYF
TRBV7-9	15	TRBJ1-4	CASSTRTVTGEKLFF
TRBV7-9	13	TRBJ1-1	CASSFLGGTEAFF
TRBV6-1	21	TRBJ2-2	CASSEVLLGQGPSANTGELFF
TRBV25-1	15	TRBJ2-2	CASSGGTANTGELFF
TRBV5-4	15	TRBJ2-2	CASSFEGSSAGELFF
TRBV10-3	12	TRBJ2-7	CAISGGSYEQYF
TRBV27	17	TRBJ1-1	CASSLSRRDRGNTEAFF
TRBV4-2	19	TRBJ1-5	CASSSRKIKGARSNQPQHF
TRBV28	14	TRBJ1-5	CASRYTGGGQPQHF
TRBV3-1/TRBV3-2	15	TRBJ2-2	CASSQPTSGTGELFF